This entry lists 6 T cell receptor beta chains sequenced from one sample in a study of shared clonotypes between healthy human individuals (TCRdb year 2020). The receptor library was made with the immunoSEQ multiplex PCR assay. TCRdb limited this immuneACCESS table to in-frame rearrangements with V and J called. A share of clones is missing; checked studies link under half to unresolved V genes, and the rest is unexplained. For this sample the table gives some 690,000 clones, of which 90% were detected only once. About 34% of the sample comes from the top ten. The material sequenced was memory CD8+ T cells from PBMCs. In the paper's terms, the cell subset or site label means: CD45RO+ cells pooled with CCR7-negative TemRA cells. Every receptor here comes from a young man in good health. Some clones in this sample may be carry-over from other donors' samples.

The rearrangement links TRBV5-1 to TRBJ2-7; no clear D gene. The CDR3 has 16 residues. CDR1 is SGHRS and CDR2 is YFSETQ in the germline V gene. The V end lost 2 bases, the J end lost 1 base, and 16 bases lay between the germline ends. The CDR3 DNA reads TGCGCCAGCAGCTTTGTTGCTGAAGCCCGTTCCTACGAGCAGTACTTC. It encodes CASSFVAEARSYEQYF.

CDR3 in amino acids: CASSLQGTNQPQHF. CDR3 nucleotides: TGTGCCAGCAGCCTACAGGGTACCAATCAGCCCCAGCATTTT. This chain connects TRBV7-9 to TRBJ1-5, with a weak D call TRBD1 (6 bases). V lost 5 bases and J 3 bases, leaving 11 bases between the germline ends. The CDR3 is 14 amino acids. CDR1 SEHNR and CDR2 FQNEAQ come from the germline V gene (reference sequence).

The chain uses TRBV19 and TRBJ2-3, with 16 bases that match TRBD2. This CDR3 has 16 residues. The V gene's germline CDR1 is LNHDA and CDR2 SQIVND (reference sequence). V dropped 4 bases and J dropped 4; count of bases not matched to a gene: 2. CDR3: CASSTGTSGRADTQYF. DNA for the CDR3: TGTGCCAGTAGTACCGGGACTAGCGGGAGGGCAGATACGCAGTATTTT. The complete variable domain, with remaining parts taken from reference TRBV19 and TRBJ2-3, reads DGGITQSPKYLFRKEGQNVTLSCEQNLNHDAMYWYRQDPGQGLRLIYYSQIVNDFQKGDIAEGYSVSREKKESFPLTVTSAQKNPTAFYLCASSTGTSGRADTQYFGPGTRLTVL.

The J gene is TRBJ2-7, the V gene TRBV27, with TRBD2 matching over 8 bases. The CDR3 spans 15 residues. The V segment lost 2 bases and the J segment 5 bases; nucleotides outside the gene matches: 8. CDR1 and CDR2 from the germline V gene are MNHEY and SMNVEV (reference sequence). The CDR3 nucleotides are TGTGCCAGCAGTTTAGACTCTAGCGGGTTCAACGAGCAGTACTTC. This gives the protein CASSLDSSGFNEQYF.

This chain uses TRBV7-2 with TRBJ2-2, with a possible D match to TRBD1 (6 bases). CDR1 and CDR2 from the germline V gene are SGHTA and FQGNSA. V was clipped by 6 bases and J by 3 bases, with 20 bases between them. The CDR3 spans 17 residues. CDR3 in amino acids: CASRIGTLRRDTGELFF. CDR3 in DNA: TGTGCCAGCAGGATAGGGACACTCCGCCGGGACACCGGGGAGCTGTTTTTT.

CDR3: CASSYVDRGSEQYF. The CDR3 DNA reads as TGTGCCAGCAGTTACGTCGACAGGGGGAGCGAGCAGTACTTC. V and J are TRBV6-6 and TRBJ2-7; 9 nucleotides agree with TRBD1. The junction had 5 bases not matched to a gene; V was cut back by 2 bases and J by 6 bases. Looked up from germline, CDR1 is MNHNY and CDR2 is SVGAGI (reference sequence). CDR3 length: 14 residues.